This T cell receptor (beta chain) was retrieved from a study of identical twins listed by TCRdb under 2016. Describing the broader study: The study deep-sequenced TCR alpha and beta repertoires from monozygotic twins, unrelated adults of various ages and cord blood to test whether fetal clonotypes persist. Replicate twin experiments were performed at different times using different library preparation protocols to rule out contamination. Study-wide conclusions, independent of this receptor: Zero-insertion analyses could be partly confounded by invariant T cells such as MAIT and iNKT, though diverse VJ usage argued against such confounding for most clonotypes. Out-of-frame TCR alpha sharing in monozygotic twins was systematically underestimated by recombination models, whereas sharing between unrelated individuals was in agreement with the recombination models. A weaker excess of twin sharing was found in beta out-of-frame sequences because the signal-to-noise ratio was lowered by fewer shared sequences. Fewer insertions were carried by abundant cord blood beta clonotypes; a weaker similar trend was observed in young adult naive repertoires, while no such trend was observed in memory repertoires. Because the same donors could not be followed over many years, the conclusions depended on cross-sectional statistical analysis. Compared with coincidental sharing between unrelated individuals, an excess of low generation-probability sequences was observed among out-of-frame TCR alpha sequences shared between twins.

This clonotype was seen ten or more times. Its recognized antigen is unknown. There are no base qualities to consult, and no much larger clone falls within one base. Library preparation employed 5' RACE. Data came from an Illumina HiSeq 2000. Template switching added a universal primer binding site, and the final cDNA carried a unique molecular identifier that allowed TCR cDNA molecules to be counted accurately. Specific primers in the conserved constant-segment region were used to synthesize first-strand cDNA for TCR alpha and beta chains. To control for contamination, every cDNA library was double barcoded, receiving both a SMART-Mk sample barcode and Illumina barcodes. TruSeq adapter sequences along with Illumina sample barcodes were introduced in two successive PCR steps. The Illumina HiSeq platform was used with custom primers to sequence TCR alpha and beta cDNA libraries. Regarding the original processing steps: Raw reads were processed with MiGEC to extract unique molecular identifiers, and MiXCR was used to determine CDR3 positions. Recombination models were inferred per individual with the repgenHMM and IGoR tools using an EM algorithm. The analysis of shared clonotypes was done with the tcR package in R, with sharing normalized by the product of cloneset sizes. To study raw recombination without the effects of thymic and clonal selection, out-of-frame nonproductive sequences were analyzed. Using fastp trimming at Q25 and MiXCR clonotype assembly, TCRdb reanalyzed the public sequencing data and kept in-frame beta chains. Identical CDR3 proteins give one entry, which carries the most common genes and DNA. TCRdb assigned the V and J calls; the authors' analysis was not used. This sample comprises a few hundred thousand distinct CDR3 sequences, 9% to 10% of them detected only once. Approximately 3.2% of the sample lies in the top ten.

The CDR3 measures 16 amino acids from cysteine to phenylalanine. Only the CDR3 DNA is retained, 48 bases long and in frame from the first base. V is pruned by 7 bases and J by 6 bases, leaving 14 bases of the junction without a gene match. CDR1 and CDR2, per the germline V gene, are MDHEN and SYDVKM. Every donor in the study was a healthy Caucasian. Three pairs of female monozygotic twins, all aged 18 to 29 years, were included in the twin cohort. Peripheral blood mononuclear cells were used as the source from which RNA for TCR libraries was isolated. These same data were also listed under a study on yellow fever vaccine responses in identical twins. Per the second study: The T cell response to vaccination in identical twins was reported by the authors to appear partly convergent and partly personalized. Focusing on identical twins, the study followed the T cell clones that responded to the vaccine, and did so with precision.

This sequence was found in a young woman in good health. The rearranged chain carries TRBV28 and TRBJ1-5, with 8 middle bases fitting TRBD1. Source material: PBMCs. The CDR3 region: CASKVGGTGFSQPQHF. The DNA sequence is TGTGCCAGCAAAGTAGGCGGGACAGGTTTCTCTCAGCCCCAGCATTTT. The CDR3 plus the reference TRBV28 and TRBJ1-5 genes for the other parts give the full variable domain: DVKVTQSSRYLVKRTGEKVFLECVQDMDHENMFWYRQDPGLGLRLIYFSYDVKMKEKGDIPEGYSVSREKKERFSLILESASTNQTSMYLCASKVGGTGFSQPQHFGDGTRLSIL.